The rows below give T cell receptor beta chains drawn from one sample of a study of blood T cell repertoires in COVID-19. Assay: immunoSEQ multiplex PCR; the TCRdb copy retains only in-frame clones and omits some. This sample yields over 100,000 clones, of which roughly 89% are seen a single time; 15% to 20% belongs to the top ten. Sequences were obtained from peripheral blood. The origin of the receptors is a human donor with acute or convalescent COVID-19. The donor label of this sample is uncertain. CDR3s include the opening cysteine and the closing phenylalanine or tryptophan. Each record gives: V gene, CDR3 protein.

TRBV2	CASSTALRNEKLFF
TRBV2	CASSVEAGGVNTGELFF
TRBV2	CAGSPGTGHFATNEKLFF
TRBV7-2	CASSPPGQGTPLHF
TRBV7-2	CASSSPGLAVYNEQFF
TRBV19	CASRQTPNSNQPQHF
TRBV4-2	CASSQGSGRATGELFF
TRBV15	CATSSHSSGLYNEQFF
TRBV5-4	CASSLGAGGSGDEQFF
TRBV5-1	CASSFNNPAANTEAFF
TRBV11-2	CASSWNQLTGLDYGYTF
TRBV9	CASSIDLTGEQFF